Each of the 24 T cell receptor beta chains below was sequenced from the same sample in a study of T cells in pancreatic ductal adenocarcinoma. Surgery without prior neoadjuvant therapy was the treatment of the selected pancreatic ductal adenocarcinoma patients. Clones were read by immunoSEQ multiplex PCR, and TCRdb kept only the in-frame ones, dropping some. The repertoire has around 100,000 clones, roughly 95% of them found once; the top ten carry about 3.4%. The sample comprised PBMCs. These receptors originate from a human donor with pancreatic ductal adenocarcinoma.

The rearrangement uses TRBV5-1 and TRBJ2-2; the match to TRBD2 covers 8 bases. The CDR3 has 16 amino acids. Germline lookup yields CDR1 SGHRS and CDR2 YFSETQ. The ends lost 3 bases at V and 4 bases at J; junction bases unmatched: 8. CDR3 loop: CASSSLAGGITGELFF. In nucleotides, the CDR3 is TGCGCCAGCAGCTCTCTAGCGGGTGGGATCACCGGGGAGCTGTTTTTT.

The chain joins TRBV2 to TRBJ2-6; possible D gene TRBD2, 6 bases. Germline CDR1 SNHLY, CDR2 FYNNEI. The CDR3 has 15 residues. Trimming pared 10 bases from V and 0 bases from J, leaving 13 bases between. The CDR3 nucleotides read TGTGCCACCAGAACGGGGGACTCTGGGGCCAACGTCCTGACTTTC. It codes for CATRTGDSGANVLTF.

The chain combines TRBV19 with TRBJ2-1; 7 nucleotides align to TRBD2. Looked up from germline, CDR1 is LNHDA and CDR2 is SQIVND (reference sequence). The CDR3 length is 14 residues. Trimming at V came to 7 bases and at J to 3 bases, leaving 6 bases not matched to a gene. CDR3 sequence (DNA): TGTGCCAGTACGAGGAGCGGGATCTACAATGAGCAGTTCTTC. This sequence encodes CASTRSGIYNEQFF.

This sequence joins TRBV30 and TRBJ2-7; a weak D match, TRBD1 (6 bases). Germline CDR1 and CDR2: GTSNPN and SVGIG (reference sequence). This CDR3 region has 11 residues. Trimming took 5 bases from V and 7 from J, leaving 12 bases between them. The CDR3: CAWSQGYEQYF. The CDR3 DNA sequence: TGTGCCTGGTCACAGGGTTATGAGCAGTACTTC.

CDR3 coding DNA: TGTGCCAGCAGCCCAATGCAACAGGGAACCGGGGAGCTGTTTTTT. Translated: CASSPMQQGTGELFF. The chain has TRBV7-7 and TRBJ2-2; D perhaps matches TRBD1 (6 bases). Germline V gene lookup returns CDR1 SSHAT and CDR2 FNYEAQ (reference sequence). The CDR3 loop spans 15 amino acids. Deletions cut 5 bases from V and 5 bases from J, with 15 bases between.

The chain has TRBV9 and TRBJ2-1; the match to TRBD1 covers 7 bases. J was trimmed by 7 bases and V by 3 bases; bases with no gene match: 10. The germline V gene encodes CDR1 SGDLS and CDR2 YYNGEE. The CDR3 has 15 residues. CDR3 coding DNA: TGTGCCAGCAGCGCACGACAGGGTCTCGGGAATGAGCAGTTCTTC. Protein: CASSARQGLGNEQFF.

This chain uses TRBV7-6 with TRBJ2-1; D perhaps matches TRBD2 (5 bases). V dropped 0 bases and J dropped 8 bases, with 14 bases sitting between them. Germline lookup yields CDR1 SGHVS and CDR2 FNYEAQ. The CDR3 length is 15 residues. The CDR3 protein is CASSLASGNGDEQFF. The CDR3, as DNA: TGTGCCAGCAGCTTAGCGTCGGGAAACGGGGATGAGCAGTTCTTC. The variable domain in full, completed from reference TRBV7-6 and TRBJ2-1, reads GAGVSQSPRYKVTKRGQDVALRCDPISGHVSLYWYRQALGQGPEFLTYFNYEAQQDKSGLPNDRFSAERPEGSISTLTIQRTEQRDSAMYRCASSLASGNGDEQFFGPGTRLTVL.

The chain recombines TRBV7-2 with TRBJ1-4; 7 nucleotides line up with TRBD1. V lost 5 bases, J lost 4 bases, and 4 bases stayed unmatched. The CDR3 consists of 14 residues. Germline V gene data show CDR1 as SGHTA and CDR2 as FQGNSA. The CDR3 bases are TGTGCCAGCAGCCCGGACAGGTATAATGAAAAACTGTTTTTT. Its translation: CASSPDRYNEKLFF.

J is TRBJ2-1 and V is TRBV14; the D is unclear. Germline CDR1 SGHDN, CDR2 FVKESK. Trimming cost V 3 bases and J 10 bases, with 10 bases left between them. CDR3 length: 12 residues. CDR3 in DNA: TGTGCCAGCAGCCAGAGCCCCAGGGAGCAGTTCTTC. This gives the protein CASSQSPREQFF.

The chain recombines TRBV4-1 with TRBJ2-7; 8 positions match TRBD1. Germline lookup yields CDR1 MGHRA and CDR2 YSYEKL. CDR3 size: 15 residues. V lost 4 bases, J lost 3 bases, and 8 bases stayed unmatched. CDR3 region: CASSLRQGPSYEQYF. DNA of the CDR3: TGCGCCAGCAGCCTACGACAGGGGCCTAGCTACGAGCAGTACTTC.

This CDR3 is CASSQGAGIQETQYF. In DNA form, the CDR3 reads TGCGCCAGCAGCCAAGGGGCAGGGATACAAGAGACCCAGTACTTC. The chain carries TRBV4-3 and TRBJ2-5, with a weak D call TRBD1 (5 bases). Germline assignment: CDR1 LGHNA and CDR2 YSLEER. This CDR3 is 15 amino acids long. Trimming removed 1 base at V and 2 bases at J, with 11 bases between.

CDR3 nucleotides: TGCAGCGTTATCAGGTCAGCAGAGGAGACCCAGTACTTC. Translated: CSVIRSAEETQYF. This chain joins TRBV29-1 and TRBJ2-5; no firm D call. The V and J ends lost 5 bases and 5 bases respectively, with 15 bases between them. CDR3 size: 13 residues. Looked up from germline, CDR1 is SQVTM and CDR2 is ANQGSEA.

CDR3 coding DNA: TGTGCCAGCAACTTGGACAGGGAAGAAAAACTGTTTTTT. It translates to CASNLDREEKLFF. This chain links TRBV6-1 with TRBJ1-4, with 8 bases that match TRBD1. The CDR3 extends over 13 amino acids. Trimming cost V 7 bases and J 8 bases; bases outside gene matches: 6. Germline V CDR1 and CDR2: MNHNS, SASEGT.

This chain connects TRBV5-4 to TRBJ2-3, with 7 bases identical to TRBD2. CDR3 length equals 14 residues. Germline-derived CDR1 and CDR2 are SGHNT and YYREEE (reference sequence). V shed 4 bases, J shed 2 bases, and the junction held 4 bases outside the gene matches. The CDR3: CASSPSGLTDTQYF. CDR3 coding DNA: TGTGCCAGCAGCCCTAGCGGCCTCACAGATACGCAGTATTTT.

The V call is TRBV9, the J call TRBJ2-2; TRBD2 is a possible D gene (5 bases). This CDR3 comprises 17 residues. V shed 0 bases and J shed 7 bases, with 19 bases lying between them. The germline gives CDR1 SGDLS, CDR2 YYNGEE. CDR3 protein: CASSVDLGSLAVGELFF. The CDR3 bases are TGTGCCAGCAGCGTAGATTTGGGGAGTCTAGCTGTCGGGGAGCTGTTTTTT. Complete variable domain (other parts from reference TRBV9 and TRBJ2-2): DSGVTQTPKHLITATGQRVTLRCSPRSGDLSVYWYQQSLDQGLQFLIQYYNGEERAKGNILERFSAQQFPDLHSELNLSSLELGDSALYFCASSVDLGSLAVGELFFGEGSRLTVL.

This clone was detected only once. The rearrangement uses TRBV2 and TRBJ2-7; D is unclear. The V and J ends lost 5 bases and 0 bases respectively, with 11 bases between them. Germline V lookup: CDR1 SNHLY, CDR2 FYNNEI. The length of the CDR3 is 14 residues. The CDR3: CASSYALRSYEQYF. CDR3 nucleotides: TGTGCCAGCAGTTACGCGCTTCGCTCCTACGAGCAGTACTTC.

This clone appeared once. V usage is TRBV9 and J usage is TRBJ1-2, with D tentatively TRBD1 (5 bases). The germline V gene has CDR1 SGDLS and CDR2 YYNGEE. Trimming took 1 base from V and 4 from J, leaving 14 bases between them. The CDR3 runs to 15 residues. The CDR3 DNA reads TGTGCCAGCAGCGTACAGGGTTCGTCCATCTATGGCTACACCTTC. Encoded protein: CASSVQGSSIYGYTF.

The genes are TRBV18 and TRBJ2-1; 10 bases are shared with TRBD2. The CDR3 extends over 15 amino acids. V shed 3 bases and J 4 bases; nucleotides not matched to a gene: 3. The germline CDR1 and CDR2 sequences are KGHSH and LQKENI. Written as DNA, the CDR3 is TGTGCCAGCTCACCGACGACTAGCGGGTACAATGAGCAGTTCTTC. Its translation: CASSPTTSGYNEQFF.

This chain connects TRBV19 to TRBJ2-7, with 11 bases lining up with TRBD2. V shed 7 bases and J 6 bases; nucleotides not matched to a gene: 5. CDR3 size: 13 residues. Germline-derived CDR1 and CDR2 are LNHDA and SQIVND (reference sequence). This chain's CDR3 is CASKASGRPEQYF. The CDR3 nucleotides read TGTGCCAGTAAGGCTAGCGGGAGGCCCGAGCAGTACTTC.

V gene TRBV5-6 combines with J gene TRBJ2-1; D is undetermined. V was cut by 0 bases and J by 3 bases, with 7 bases left in between. Germline-derived CDR1 and CDR2 are SGHDT and YYEEEE. The CDR3 runs to 14 residues. This CDR3 is CASSLGSFYNEQFF. CDR3 nucleotides: TGTGCCAGCAGCTTGGGGAGCTTCTACAATGAGCAGTTCTTC.

This chain uses TRBV6-6 with TRBJ2-4, with 9 bases that match TRBD1. This CDR3 is 14 amino acids long. After removal of 2 bases from V and 8 bases from J, the junction contained 4 bases not matched to a gene. Germline CDR1 reads MNHNY; CDR2 reads SVGAGI (reference sequence). The CDR3 loop reads CASSYQRDRDIQYF. Written as DNA, the CDR3 is TGTGCCAGCAGTTACCAACGGGACAGGGACATTCAGTACTTC.

This clone was seen once. This chain uses TRBV10-3 with TRBJ2-3; 7 bases align to TRBD2. The CDR3 is 14 residues long. Trimming removed 10 bases from V and 2 bases from J; junction bases left unmatched: 9. Germline CDR1 and CDR2: ENHRY and SYGVKD. CDR3 loop: CATQHRDYTDTQYF. In DNA, the CDR3 is TGTGCCACCCAACACCGGGACTACACAGATACGCAGTATTTT.

V gene TRBV2 combines with J gene TRBJ2-6; D might be TRBD1 (5 bases). The CDR3 consists of 15 residues. The V end was cut by 2 bases, the J end by 2 bases, with 7 bases between. CDR1 is SNHLY, CDR2 FYNNEI, per germline. CDR3 amino acids: CASSEQGAGANVLTF. In nucleotides, the CDR3 is TGTGCCAGCAGTGAACAGGGTGCTGGGGCCAACGTCCTGACTTTC.

This clone was seen only once. J is TRBJ2-7 and V is TRBV27, with 9 bases fitting TRBD1. The CDR3 is 14 amino acids. Germline CDR1 MNHEY, CDR2 SMNVEV (reference sequence). The junction had 3 bases not matched to a gene; V was cut back by 6 bases and J by 0 bases. The CDR3 DNA is TGTGCCAGCAGCCAGACAGGGGGCTCCTACGAGCAGTACTTC. As protein: CASSQTGGSYEQYF.